This TCR beta chain appears in the sequencing data of a study of blood T cell repertoires in COVID-19. Background on the study: COVID-19 samples from acute and convalescent phases originated in the United States, Italy and Spain.

The repertoire was sequenced with immunoSEQ multiplex PCR; TCRdb's copy has only in-frame clones and lacks some. The table has 130,000 to 150,000 clones, 80% to 90% seen once. Material for sequencing was peripheral blood. The TCR was taken from a woman aged 60-70 years with COVID-19, enrolled during active disease.

CDR3 nucleotide sequence: TGTGCCAGCAGCCTGACGGGGTATTACATGAACACTGAAGCTTTCTTT. As protein: CASSLTGYYMNTEAFF. The chain employs TRBV7-2 and TRBJ1-1; D uncertain. With 5 bases removed from V and 0 bases from J, the gap between germline ends came to 16 bases. This CDR3 is built from 16 residues. CDR1 and CDR2 (germline): SGHTA, FQGNSA.